The 29 T cell receptor beta chains below all came from one sample that was sequenced in a study of human T cells and chemical hapten exposure. TCRdb analysed the RACE reads with MiXCR anew, one entry per CDR3 protein. The data contain more than 85,000 distinct CDR3 sequences, around 34% of them singletons. Stated time point: patch test 3, about 24 weeks after DPC sensitization. Specified treatment: therapeutic diphenylcyclopropenone sensitization with weekly scalp DPC. The material was whole blood, obtained in connection with sensitization to the hapten diphenylcyclopropenone (DPC). The source of these receptors is a man aged 40-50 years with alopecia areata. Some clones in this sample may be carry-over from other donors' samples.

This clonotype has only a few counts. The chain couples TRBV3-1 to TRBJ1-1; D might be TRBD1 (6 bases). This CDR3 comprises 13 residues. Between the trimmed V and J ends, which lost 4 bases and 1 base, there was a span of 7 bases. The V gene's germline CDR1 is LGHDT and CDR2 YNNKEL (reference sequence). The CDR3 sequence is CASSRTENTEAFF. The CDR3 DNA sequence: TGTGCCAGCAGCCGGACAGAGAACACTGAAGCTTTCTTT.

There are a few counts of this clonotype. For the CDR3, the DNA is TGCAGTGCTAGGGTGGGGGGACCCAGGGTCGCAGATACGCAGTATTTT. Protein: CSARVGGPRVADTQYF. The chain recombines TRBV20-1 with TRBJ2-3, with a weak D call TRBD2 (6 bases). Germline CDR1 DFQATT, CDR2 SNEGSKA (reference sequence). CDR3 length equals 16 residues. V lost 3 bases to trimming and J lost 4 bases, with 20 bases between them.

This chain joins TRBV2 and TRBJ2-3; the D gene is possibly TRBD1 (5 bases). The length of the CDR3 is 13 residues. V was clipped by 9 bases and J by 0 bases, with 10 bases between them. The germline CDR1 and CDR2 sequences are SNHLY and FYNNEI. CDR3 coding DNA: TGTGCCAGATCCACAGGTAGCACAGATACGCAGTATTTT. Its protein product is CARSTGSTDTQYF.

The V and J genes are TRBV7-2 and TRBJ2-3; no reliable D call. Germline loops: CDR1 SGHTA, CDR2 FQGNSA. The V end was cut by 4 bases, the J end by 3 bases, with 14 bases between. The CDR3 length is 15 residues. The CDR3 sequence is CASSWEPLRTDTQYF. In DNA, the CDR3 is TGTGCCAGCAGCTGGGAACCCCTGAGGACAGATACGCAGTATTTT.

This clonotype has just a few counts. The CDR3 here is CASNDAGPQETQYF. The CDR3 DNA reads TGTGCCAGCAATGACGCGGGGCCCCAAGAGACCCAGTACTTC. This chain links TRBV6-2 or TRBV6-3 with TRBJ2-5; TRBD2 might be the D (6 bases). Trimming took 7 bases from V and 1 from J, leaving 13 bases between them. The CDR3 sequence is 14 residues long. CDR1 is MNHEY, CDR2 SVGEGT, per germline.

As concerns this clonotype: A read error is possible here, since a much larger clone lies one base away. The rearrangement uses TRBV29-1 and TRBJ2-5, with D perhaps matching TRBD1 (5 bases). The CDR3 sequence is 13 residues long. V was cut by 8 bases and J by 6 bases, with 19 bases left in between. Germline lookup yields CDR1 SQVTM and CDR2 ANQGSEA. For the CDR3, the DNA is TGCAGCTGTTTAAAAGGGGCGCGGAAGACCCAGTACTTC. Protein product: CSCLKGARKTQYF.

The CDR3 sequence is CASSQSWVTDTQYF. For the CDR3, the DNA is TGCGCCAGCAGCCAAAGCTGGGTCACAGATACGCAGTATTTT. This rearrangement joins TRBV4-3 to TRBJ2-3; no reliable D call. Germline V gives CDR1 LGHNA, CDR2 YSLEER. V was trimmed by 2 bases and J by 2 bases, leaving 8 bases between them. The CDR3 has 14 residues.

This clonotype was seen a few times. The chain carries TRBV15 and TRBJ2-7; tentative D call: TRBD2 (6 bases). CDR1 and CDR2 from the germline V gene are LNHNV and YYDKDF (reference sequence). Trimming took 10 bases from V and 4 from J, leaving 11 bases between them. The CDR3 has 11 residues. The CDR3 sequence is CANQGTYEQYV. DNA of the CDR3: TGTGCCAACCAAGGGACTTACGAGCAGTACGTC.

The chain uses TRBV5-3 and TRBJ2-3; TRBD2 might be the D (5 bases). TRBV5-3 is placed among ORFs of uncertain function. The V gene lost 1 base and the J gene lost 2 bases, with 23 bases spanning the gap. The CDR3 is 19 residues long. The DNA for the CDR3 is TGTGCCAGAAGCTTGAAGTCTAGCCGCCCGGAGTCGGTCACAGATACGCAGTATTTT. Translated, it gives CARSLKSSRPESVTDTQYF.

The sample holds a few counts of this clonotype. The chain links TRBV6-2 or TRBV6-3 to TRBJ2-1; 9 bases are a match to TRBD1. This CDR3 has 16 residues. V shed 2 bases, J shed 2 bases, and the junction held 4 bases outside the gene matches. Germline CDR1 MNHEY, CDR2 SVGEGT. The chain's CDR3 is CASSYITGGAYNEQFF. CDR3 bases: TGTGCCAGCAGTTACATAACAGGGGGCGCCTACAATGAGCAGTTCTTC.

The chain couples TRBV11-3 to TRBJ1-6; D is undetermined. The CDR3 has 14 amino acids. CDR1 is SGHNT, CDR2 YENEEA, per germline. V dropped 4 bases and J dropped 7 bases, with 11 bases sitting between them. CDR3 amino acids: CASSSAPGNSPLHF. The CDR3 bases are TGTGCCAGCAGCTCTGCTCCCGGGAATTCACCCCTCCACTTT.

This clonotype was counted between two and nine times. The gene calls are TRBV28 and TRBJ2-5; 7 nucleotides line up with TRBD2. The germline V gene encodes CDR1 MDHEN and CDR2 SYDVKM. This CDR3 is 14 amino acids long. The trim removed 5 bases at V and 2 bases at J, leaving 5 bases unmatched. In nucleotides, the CDR3 is TGTGCCAGCAGTGCTAGCGGCCTTCAAGAGACCCAGTACTTC. Residues: CASSASGLQETQYF. The full variable domain, with the rest looked up from reference TRBV28 and TRBJ2-5, is DVKVTQSSRYLVKRTGEKVFLECVQDMDHENMFWYRQDPGLGLRLIYFSYDVKMKEKGDIPEGYSVSREKKERFSLILESASTNQTSMYLCASSASGLQETQYFGPGTRLLVL.

The chain links TRBV6-6 to TRBJ1-6, with D unresolved. CDR1 is MNHNY and CDR2 is SVGAGI in the germline V gene (reference sequence). V was pared by 0 bases and J by 7 bases, with 7 bases between. CDR3 length equals 14 residues. The CDR3 region has the DNA TGTGCCAGCAGTTACTCGGACGGAAATTCACCCCTCCACTTT. Its protein product is CASSYSDGNSPLHF.

The rearrangement joins TRBV5-1 to TRBJ2-2, with D unresolved. Trimming removed 3 bases at V and 1 base at J, with 10 bases between. The V gene's germline CDR1 is SGHRS and CDR2 YFSETQ. This CDR3 spans 15 amino acids. This CDR3 reads CASSSHRENTGELFF. CDR3 sequence (DNA): TGCGCCAGCAGCTCACACAGAGAGAACACCGGGGAGCTGTTTTTT.

V gene TRBV28 combines with J gene TRBJ1-6; D is uncertain. V was shortened by 5 bases and J by 7 bases, with 3 bases between the two germline ends. The length of the CDR3 is 11 residues. Germline V gene data show CDR1 as MDHEN and CDR2 as SYDVKM. In nucleotides, the CDR3 is TGTGCCAGCAGTACAAATTCACCCCTCCACTTT. Translating gives CASSTNSPLHF.

CDR3 residues: CASSLPSGSLNEQFF. DNA of the CDR3: TGTGCCAGCAGTTTACCTAGCGGGAGTCTTAATGAGCAGTTCTTC. The chain links TRBV28 to TRBJ2-1, with TRBD2 identical over 10 bases. V dropped 2 bases and J dropped 7; count of bases not matched to a gene: 5. The CDR3 is made up of 15 amino acids. CDR1 and CDR2 from the germline V gene are MDHEN and SYDVKM.

The chain recombines TRBV12-3 or TRBV12-4 with TRBJ2-1, with D unresolved. CDR3 size: 14 residues. V lost 10 bases to trimming and J lost 5 bases, with 18 bases between them. This CDR3 is CAIEPGSHHNEQFF. CDR3 sequence (DNA): TGTGCCATCGAACCGGGCTCCCACCACAATGAGCAGTTCTTC.

This clonotype was counted between two and nine times. V usage is TRBV7-6 and J usage is TRBJ1-1, with D tentatively TRBD1 (5 bases). Germline V CDR1 and CDR2: SGHVS, FNYEAQ. The CDR3 totals 14 residues. V lost 0 bases, J lost 8 bases, and 13 bases lay in between. The CDR3 here is CASSLAVTDFEAFF. CDR3 coding DNA: TGTGCCAGCAGCTTAGCGGTGACAGACTTCGAAGCTTTCTTT.

This clonotype was recorded a few times. V is TRBV20-1 and J is TRBJ1-2; D not resolved. V was trimmed by 6 bases and J by 8 bases, leaving 13 bases between them. This CDR3 has 11 residues. Germline V gene lookup returns CDR1 DFQATT and CDR2 SNEGSKA (reference sequence). The CDR3 region has the DNA TGCAGTGCCATCGACACCGACGGCTACACCTTC. It encodes CSAIDTDGYTF.

This rearrangement joins TRBV29-1 to TRBJ2-5; 7 nucleotides line up with TRBD2. V was pared by 8 bases and J by 3 bases, with 0 bases of the junction left unmatched. The length of the CDR3 is 10 residues. Germline V gene sequence: CDR1 SQVTM, CDR2 ANQGSEA. This CDR3 reads CSRGEETQYF. The CDR3 DNA is TGCAGCCGGGGGGAAGAGACCCAGTACTTC.

The V call is TRBV27, the J call TRBJ2-1; 8 bases match TRBD2. The CDR3 has 17 residues. Germline V gene lookup returns CDR1 MNHEY and CDR2 SMNVEV (reference sequence). V trimming: 5 bases; J trimming: 5 bases; junction bases outside the gene matches: 14. CDR3 sequence: CASSEPTGTSPNNEQFF. In nucleotides, the CDR3 is TGTGCCAGCAGTGAACCTACCGGGACTAGTCCCAACAATGAGCAGTTCTTC.

This chain links TRBV9 with TRBJ1-2; TRBD1 might be the D (6 bases). Trimming left V 1 base short and J 10 bases short, with 14 bases between. Germline values: CDR1 SGDLS, CDR2 YYNGEE. The CDR3 is made up of 13 amino acids. For the CDR3, the DNA is TGTGCCAGCAGCGTAAAAGGGGGTTTAGACTACACCTTC. Its protein is CASSVKGGLDYTF.

The CDR3 region has the DNA TGTGCCAGCTCACCCATGGACAGGGTCTTCAATCAGCCCCAGCATTTT. Translating gives CASSPMDRVFNQPQHF. The chain couples TRBV18 to TRBJ1-5, with TRBD1 matching over 8 bases. V trimming: 3 bases; J trimming: 3 bases; junction bases outside the gene matches: 7. Germline CDR1 and CDR2: KGHSH and LQKENI. This CDR3 region has 16 residues.

The chain combines TRBV12-3 or TRBV12-4 with TRBJ2-3, with no clear D. V lost 5 bases to trimming and J lost 4 bases, with 4 bases between them. The CDR3 length is 11 residues. The CDR3 nucleotides read TGTGCCAGCAGTGAACCAGATACGCAGTATTTT. Its translation is CASSEPDTQYF.

In nucleotides, the CDR3 is TGTGCCAGCAGGCCCCTGGACAGGGCCTACGAGCAGTACGTC. Translating gives CASRPLDRAYEQYV. The chain recombines TRBV27 with TRBJ2-7; 8 bases fit TRBD1. The CDR3 consists of 14 residues. Germline CDR1 reads MNHEY; CDR2 reads SMNVEV (reference sequence). V lost 6 bases and J lost 2; bases outside the gene matches: 6.

The V and J genes are TRBV12-3 or TRBV12-4 and TRBJ1-1; TRBD1 might be the D (5 bases). The CDR3 runs 14 residues. Trimming pared 5 bases from V and 4 bases from J, leaving 14 bases between. The CDR3 sequence is CASSQARGRTEAFF. CDR3 DNA sequence: TGTGCCAGCAGTCAGGCAAGGGGTCGCACTGAAGCTTTCTTT.

The V and J genes are TRBV3-1 and TRBJ2-5; perhaps TRBD2 as D (6 bases). This CDR3 region has 14 residues. With 7 bases removed from V and 4 bases from J, the gap between germline ends came to 16 bases. Germline CDR1 reads LGHDT; CDR2 reads YNNKEL (reference sequence). The CDR3 region is CASNKGRGRETQYF. The CDR3 DNA sequence: TGTGCCAGCAACAAGGGGCGGGGTAGAGAGACCCAGTACTTC.

The rearrangement joins TRBV29-1 to TRBJ2-3; no definite D call. Trimming cost V 0 bases and J 3 bases, with 4 bases left between them. CDR1 SQVTM and CDR2 ANQGSEA come from the germline V gene. The CDR3 spans 12 residues. The CDR3 DNA reads as TGCAGCGTTGAAGAGGGGACAGATACGCAGTATTTT. Residues: CSVEEGTDTQYF.

V usage is TRBV6-5 and J usage is TRBJ2-1; 7 positions agree with TRBD2. Germline values: CDR1 MNHEY, CDR2 SVGAGI. The V segment lost 2 bases and the J segment 8 bases; nucleotides outside the gene matches: 6. This CDR3 comprises 14 residues. The CDR3 DNA reads as TGTGCCAGCAGTTACACGCGTGGGGGGGATGAGCAGTTCTTC. Protein sequence: CASSYTRGGDEQFF.